The 14 T cell receptor beta chains in this list originate from one sample, sequenced in a study of blood T cell repertoires in COVID-19. Profiled with immunoSEQ multiplex PCR; TCRdb holds only in-frame clones, not every one. The table shows about 200,000 clones, with around four fifths occurring only once. The sequenced sample consisted of peripheral blood. The receptors stem from a man in his fifties or sixties with COVID-19, enrolled during active disease.

This clone was picked up a small number of times. V is TRBV10-1 and J is TRBJ2-7; 13 positions match TRBD2. Trimming took 5 bases from V and 7 from J; bases not matched to a gene: 2. Germline-derived CDR1 and CDR2 are WNHNN and SYGVQD (reference sequence). The CDR3 totals 13 residues. CDR3 coding DNA: TGCGCCAGCAGTCTACTAGCGGGAGGGGAGCAGTACTTC. Its protein is CASSLLAGGEQYF.

This chain joins TRBV24-1 and TRBJ2-5; TRBD2 agrees at 15 bases. J was trimmed by 3 bases and V by 0 bases; bases with no gene match: 7. CDR3 length equals 19 residues. Germline-derived CDR1 and CDR2 are KGHDR and SFDVKD. CDR3 DNA: TGTGCCACCAGTGATTTGCGTGGGACTAGCGGGAGGCGCGAAGAGACCCAGTACTTC. Protein sequence: CATSDLRGTSGRREETQYF.

The chain joins TRBV29-1 to TRBJ2-5; 8 bases fit TRBD1. The germline V gene encodes CDR1 SQVTM and CDR2 ANQGSEA. The CDR3 contains 13 residues. The V and J ends lost 4 bases and 7 bases, in that order; junction bases with no gene match: 8. The CDR3 is CSVGTGSVVTQYF. The CDR3 nucleotides read TGCAGCGTTGGGACAGGGAGTGTGGTGACCCAGTACTTC. The full variable domain, in which reference TRBV29-1 and TRBJ2-5 provide the parts outside the CDR3, is SAVISQKPSRDICQRGTSLTIQCQVDSQVTMMFWYRQQPGQSLTLIATANQGSEATYESGFVIDKFPISRPNLTFSTLTVSNMSPEDSSIYLCSVGTGSVVTQYFGPGTRLLVL.

The genes are TRBV27 and TRBJ1-2, with a weak D call TRBD1 (5 bases). The germline gives CDR1 MNHEY, CDR2 SMNVEV (reference sequence). The ends were cut back, 6 bases at V and 6 bases at J, with 14 bases in the middle. The CDR3 is 13 amino acids. The CDR3 loop reads CASRRRVENGYTF. The CDR3 bases are TGTGCCAGCAGGCGCAGGGTTGAGAATGGCTACACCTTC.

In this sample, this clone turned up a few times. The chain combines TRBV18 with TRBJ1-1; no clear D. Trimming stripped 3 bases from V and 6 bases from J, with 14 bases between. CDR1 is KGHSH and CDR2 is LQKENI in the germline V gene. The CDR3 extends over 14 amino acids. CDR3 in DNA: TGTGCCAGCTCACCGCCGTGGCGGGCCGCTGAAGCTTTCTTT. Its protein product is CASSPPWRAAEAFF.

The V and J genes are TRBV2 and TRBJ2-2; 10 bases match TRBD1. J lost 7 bases, V lost 5 bases, and 10 bases had no gene match. Germline CDR1 is SNHLY and CDR2 is FYNNEI. The CDR3 is 16 residues long. CDR3 nucleotide sequence: TGTGCCAGCAGTCGGGACAGGGGATATGCCGGCGGGGAGCTGTTTTTT. Amino acids: CASSRDRGYAGGELFF. The full variable domain, with the rest looked up from reference TRBV2 and TRBJ2-2, is EPEVTQTPSHQVTQMGQEVILRCVPISNHLYFYWYRQILGQKVEFLVSFYNNEISEKSEIFDDQFSVERPDGSNFTLKIRSTKLEDSAMYFCASSRDRGYAGGELFFGEGSRLTVL.

The chain employs TRBV3-1 (or the pseudogene TRBV3-2) and TRBJ2-3; D gene ambiguous. This CDR3 is 15 amino acids long. V lost 4 bases to trimming and J lost 1 base, with 12 bases between them. CDR1 LGHDT and CDR2 YNNKEL come from the germline V gene (reference sequence). The CDR3 reads CASSLLAPRTDTQYF. The CDR3 region has the DNA TGTGCCAGCAGCCTATTAGCCCCCCGCACAGATACGCAGTATTTT.

This rearrangement joins TRBV7-9 to TRBJ2-1; perhaps TRBD1 as D (6 bases). V lost 4 bases and J 8 bases, leaving 9 bases between the germline ends. The CDR3 loop spans 12 amino acids. Looked up from germline, CDR1 is SEHNR and CDR2 is FQNEAQ (reference sequence). CDR3 region: CASSYAGDEQFF. CDR3 sequence (DNA): TGTGCCAGCAGCTACGCAGGGGATGAGCAGTTCTTC.

The J gene is TRBJ2-7, the V gene TRBV3-1 (or the pseudogene TRBV3-2); no clear D. The CDR3 length is 15 residues. Between the trimmed V and J ends, which lost 4 bases and 1 base, there was a span of 14 bases. Looked up from germline, CDR1 is LGHDT and CDR2 is YNNKEL (reference sequence). CDR3 in DNA: TGTGCCAGCAGCCTCTATGAGGTCAGATCCTACGAGCAGTACTTC. Its translation is CASSLYEVRSYEQYF.

The genes are TRBV6-2 or TRBV6-3 and TRBJ1-2, with TRBD1 matching over 7 bases. The V gene's germline CDR1 is MNHEY and CDR2 SVGEGT. Trimming took 6 bases from V and 2 from J; bases not matched to a gene: 12. The CDR3 length is 16 residues. CDR3 nucleotides: TGTGCCAGCAGCTCACTTACAGGGGACGTCAACTATGGCTACACCTTC. It is translated as CASSSLTGDVNYGYTF.

V gene TRBV3-1 (or the pseudogene TRBV3-2) combines with J gene TRBJ2-5, with 9 nucleotides matching TRBD1. The CDR3 spans 14 residues. The germline V gene encodes CDR1 LGHDT and CDR2 YNNKEL (reference sequence). V gave up 4 bases and J gave up 4 bases; unmatched junction bases: 4. Here the CDR3 reads CASSLGQGAETQYF. The CDR3 bases are TGTGCCAGCAGCCTGGGACAGGGAGCAGAGACCCAGTACTTC.

This chain joins TRBV25-1 and TRBJ1-2; TRBD1 matches 9 bases. Germline CDR1 and CDR2: MGHDK and SYGVNS. Trimming took 2 bases from V and 6 from J; bases not matched to a gene: 4. CDR3 length equals 14 residues. Here the CDR3 DNA reads TGTGCCAGCAGTGAAGGACAGGGGAGTAATGGCTACACCTTC. This sequence encodes CASSEGQGSNGYTF.

This clone was picked up a small number of times. The chain uses TRBV7-9 and TRBJ1-6; D gene uncertain. The CDR3 sequence is 12 residues long. Germline V gene data show CDR1 as SEHNR and CDR2 as FQNEAQ (reference sequence). V was shortened by 1 base and J by 12 bases, with 7 bases between the two germline ends. The CDR3 here is CASSLGSGPLHF. The DNA for the CDR3 is TGTGCCAGCAGCTTAGGGAGCGGACCCCTCCACTTT.

The V call is TRBV16, the J call TRBJ1-3, with D perhaps matching TRBD1 (5 bases). CDR1 is KGHSY, CDR2 FQNENV, per germline. The V end lost 2 bases, the J end lost 2 bases, and 7 bases lay between the germline ends. The CDR3 sequence is 14 residues long. The CDR3 nucleotides are TGTGCCAGCAGCCAAGGCAGGGCTGGAAACACCATATATTTT. Its protein product is CASSQGRAGNTIYF. Full variable domain (remainder filled in from reference TRBV16 and TRBJ1-3): GEEVAQTPKHLVRGEGQKAKLYCAPIKGHSYVFWYQQVLKNEFKFLISFQNENVFDETGMPKERFSAKCLPNSPCSLEIQATKLEDSAVYFCASSQGRAGNTIYFGEGSWLTVV.